This T cell receptor (beta chain) emerged from a study of technical replicates of blood from a few donors. The repertoire was sequenced with immunoSEQ multiplex PCR; TCRdb's copy has only in-frame clones and lacks some. The sample records tens of thousands of clones, about 93% being singletons. Germline V gene data show CDR1 as SGHVS and CDR2 as FNYEAQ. The length of the CDR3 is 15 residues. Trimming removed 1 base from V and 5 bases from J; junction bases left unmatched: 6. Sample: T cells isolated from PBMCs. The chain employs TRBV7-6 and TRBJ2-3, with 7 bases fitting TRBD1. This receptor was taken from a human donor in good health. The CDR3 sequence: CASSLGAQGKDTQYF. For the CDR3, the DNA is TGTGCCAGCAGCTTAGGGGCACAGGGGAAAGATACGCAGTATTTT.